Listed here are 20 T cell receptor beta chains from one sample, sequenced in a study of early T cells in non-severe SARS-CoV-2 infection. In TCRdb, the 5' RACE reads were re-called with MiXCR into one record per CDR3 protein. The sample shows 83,000 or so distinct CDR3 sequences, more than 9% of them seen only once. Sequences were derived from whole blood, sampled at baseline. These receptors all come from an adult who was a healthcare worker with PCR-confirmed SARS-CoV-2 infection or an uninfected control (not recorded which).

This clonotype was seen only a few times. J is TRBJ2-3 and V is TRBV11-2, with TRBD2 as a possible D gene (5 bases). The length of the CDR3 is 14 residues. Germline CDR1 is SGHAT and CDR2 is FQNNGV. V was shortened by 10 bases and J by 2 bases, with 16 bases between the two germline ends. CDR3 in amino acids: CATSGLGSTDTQYF. The CDR3 DNA is TGTGCCACCAGTGGACTGGGATCCACAGATACGCAGTATTTT. The full variable domain, with the rest looked up from reference TRBV11-2 and TRBJ2-3, is EAGVAQSPRYKIIEKRQSVAFWCNPISGHATLYWYQQILGQGPKLLIQFQNNGVVDDSQLPKDRFSAERLKGVDSTLKIQPAKLEDSAVYLCATSGLGSTDTQYFGPGTRLTVL.

CDR3 sequence (DNA): TGCAGTGCCCGATTTGGGGGGAACCCTACAGATACGCAGTATTTT. It codes for CSARFGGNPTDTQYF. The chain combines TRBV20-1 with TRBJ2-3; possible D gene TRBD2, 6 bases. Trimming shortened V by 6 bases and J by 3 bases, and 19 bases separated the two germline ends. The CDR3 has 15 amino acids. In germline, CDR1 is DFQATT, CDR2 SNEGSKA (reference sequence).

This rearrangement joins TRBV28 to TRBJ2-5; 10 nucleotides match TRBD2. V was pared by 6 bases and J by 1 base, with 5 bases of the junction left unmatched. This CDR3 has 15 residues. The germline V gene encodes CDR1 MDHEN and CDR2 SYDVKM. This CDR3 reads CASSDSGRPQETQYF. The CDR3 DNA is TGTGCCAGCAGCGATAGCGGGAGGCCCCAAGAGACCCAGTACTTC.

In its sample, this clonotype was seen many times. The chain has TRBV19 and TRBJ2-1; weak D call: TRBD1 (6 bases). V was trimmed by 3 bases and J by 6 bases, leaving 15 bases between them. The V gene's germline CDR1 is LNHDA and CDR2 SQIVND (reference sequence). CDR3 size: 15 residues. As DNA, the CDR3 is TGTGCCAGTAGTATTTTGACAGGACCGTTCAATGAGCAGTTCTTC. Its protein is CASSILTGPFNEQFF.

The sample holds many counts of this clonotype. The J gene is TRBJ2-1, the V gene TRBV7-3, with D maybe TRBD2 (6 bases). CDR3 length equals 16 residues. CDR1 and CDR2 from the germline V gene are SGHTA and FQGTGA. V was cut by 3 bases and J by 0 bases, with 12 bases left in between. CDR3 bases: TGTGCCAGCAGCTTTATGGGACTTGGCTCCTACAATGAGCAGTTCTTC. Its translation is CASSFMGLGSYNEQFF. Combining the CDR3 with reference TRBV7-3 and TRBJ2-1 gives the whole variable domain GAGVSQTPSNKVTEKGKYVELRCDPISGHTALYWYRQSLGQGPEFLIYFQGTGAADDSGLPNDRFFAVRPEGSVSTLKIQRTERGDSAVYLCASSFMGLGSYNEQFFGPGTRLTVL.

This clonotype was seen more than once but under ten times. An end of the junction differs from the germline gene, which may be a read error. V is TRBV20-1 and J is TRBJ1-2; no definite D call. Germline CDR1 reads DFQATT; CDR2 reads SNEGSKA (reference sequence). The CDR3 has 10 amino acids. The CDR3 nucleotides read TGCAGTGCCAGAGACGGTCCCTACACCTTC. Translating it yields CSARDGPYTF.

This clonotype was picked up many times. The chain combines TRBV24-1 with TRBJ2-1; 7 nucleotides match TRBD1. V lost 2 bases, J lost 6 bases, and 0 bases stayed unmatched. This CDR3 is 13 amino acids long. Germline lookup yields CDR1 KGHDR and CDR2 SFDVKD. The CDR3 DNA reads TGTGCCACCAGTGATTACAGGGGCAATGAGCAGTTCTTC. It codes for CATSDYRGNEQFF.

The chain joins TRBV20-1 to TRBJ2-7; the match to TRBD2 covers 10 bases. CDR3 length: 15 residues. Per germline, CDR1 DFQATT and CDR2 SNEGSKA (reference sequence). Trimming removed 0 bases from V and 7 bases from J; junction bases left unmatched: 9. The DNA for the CDR3 is TGCAGTGCTAGAGATGTAGCGGGAGGAATCACAGAGCAGTACTTC. Protein sequence: CSARDVAGGITEQYF.

The V and J genes are TRBV12-3 or TRBV12-4 and TRBJ1-1, with a possible D match to TRBD1 (5 bases). The CDR3 covers 14 residues. The V end was cut by 3 bases, the J end by 4 bases, with 12 bases between. The CDR3 is CASSLGGRITEAFF. The CDR3, as DNA: TGTGCCAGCAGTTTGGGGGGACGGATCACTGAAGCTTTCTTT.

The CDR3 nucleotides are TGCAGCGTTGGACGATCAAGGGCCAATGAGCAGTTCTTC. It is translated as CSVGRSRANEQFF. The chain links TRBV29-1 to TRBJ2-1; D is unresolved. This CDR3 spans 13 amino acids. V was trimmed by 4 bases and J by 6 bases, leaving 13 bases between them. CDR1 and CDR2 (germline): SQVTM, ANQGSEA.

This clonotype was detected a few times. This chain joins TRBV20-1 and TRBJ2-1, with TRBD2 identical over 8 bases. The V gene end was trimmed by 5 bases and the J gene end by 5 bases; junction bases not matched to a gene: 8. This CDR3 contains 14 residues. Per germline, CDR1 DFQATT and CDR2 SNEGSKA (reference sequence). The CDR3 reads CSAPLAGPNNEQFF. CDR3 bases: TGCAGTGCTCCCTTAGCGGGACCCAACAATGAGCAGTTCTTC.

This clonotype was detected ten times or more. J is TRBJ2-3 and V is TRBV19; D possibly corresponds to TRBD2 (7 bases). The CDR3 is made up of 11 amino acids. CDR1 and CDR2 (germline): LNHDA, SQIVND (reference sequence). Between the trimmed V and J ends, which lost 11 bases and 7 bases, there was a span of 13 bases. The CDR3 is CASGGGYTQYF. The CDR3 nucleotides are TGTGCCTCTGGCGGGGGCTATACGCAGTATTTT.

The rearrangement uses TRBV7-8 and TRBJ1-1; D might be TRBD1 (6 bases). Germline CDR1 SGHVS, CDR2 FQNEAQ. Trimming took 1 base from V and 5 from J, leaving 14 bases between them. The CDR3 has 15 residues. The chain's CDR3 is CASSLDGGARTEAFF. The CDR3 DNA follows: TGTGCCAGCAGCTTAGATGGGGGGGCGCGGACTGAAGCTTTCTTT.

The V and J genes are TRBV18 and TRBJ2-3, with no clear D. This CDR3 region has 14 residues. The V and J ends lost 3 bases and 4 bases respectively, with 11 bases between them. CDR1 and CDR2 (germline): KGHSH, LQKENI. CDR3 DNA: TGTGCCAGCTCACCTGGAGTTCGCGCAGATACGCAGTATTTT. Residues: CASSPGVRADTQYF. The full variable domain, rest sourced from reference TRBV18 and TRBJ2-3, is NAGVMQNPRHLVRRRGQEARLRCSPMKGHSHVYWYRQLPEEGLKFMVYLQKENIIDESGMPKERFSAEFPKEGPSILRIQQVVRGDSAAYFCASSPGVRADTQYFGPGTRLTVL.

This clonotype was detected only once. CDR3 nucleotides: TGTGCCAGCAACACCGGGACCAACCTAAGACAGTACTTC. This gives the protein CASNTGTNLRQYF. This sequence joins TRBV12-3 or TRBV12-4 and TRBJ2-5; D is perhaps TRBD1 or TRBD2 (5 bases each). Trimming shortened V by 7 bases and J by 11 bases, and 20 bases separated the two germline ends. CDR3 size: 13 residues.

This rearrangement joins TRBV4-1 to TRBJ1-5; D not resolved. The V gene's germline CDR1 is MGHRA and CDR2 YSYEKL. V was cut by 3 bases and J by 6 bases, with 15 bases left in between. The CDR3 spans 15 residues. The CDR3 protein is CASSHSLEGSQPQHF. Written as DNA, the CDR3 is TGCGCCAGCAGCCACTCCTTAGAGGGAAGTCAGCCCCAGCATTTT.

This clonotype came up many times. The gene calls are TRBV27 and TRBJ2-2; D call uncertain. V was trimmed by 8 bases and J by 5 bases, leaving 12 bases between them. The CDR3 totals 13 residues. Germline assignment: CDR1 MNHEY and CDR2 SMNVEV (reference sequence). CDR3 in amino acids: CASESRSTGELFF. CDR3 DNA: TGTGCCAGCGAATCTCGCAGTACCGGGGAGCTGTTTTTT.

In this sample, this clonotype turned up many times. This chain uses TRBV5-6 with TRBJ2-7; weak D call: TRBD2 (5 bases). This CDR3 spans 13 amino acids. V shed 0 bases and J shed 7 bases, with 11 bases lying between them. Germline assignment: CDR1 SGHDT and CDR2 YYEEEE. The CDR3 reads CASSLGLTGEQYF. The CDR3 coding sequence is TGTGCCAGCAGCTTGGGACTTACGGGGGAGCAGTACTTC.

The chain recombines TRBV27 with TRBJ2-6; no reliable D call. This CDR3 region has 14 residues. The V end lost 4 bases, the J end lost 2 bases, and 6 bases lay between the germline ends. Germline V lookup: CDR1 MNHEY, CDR2 SMNVEV (reference sequence). CDR3 DNA sequence: TGTGCCAGCAGTTCTCAAACTGGGGCCAACGTCCTGACTTTC. The encoded protein is CASSSQTGANVLTF.

This rearrangement joins TRBV10-3 to TRBJ1-5, with D uncertain. Trimming took 6 bases from V and 4 from J, leaving 10 bases between them. The CDR3 totals 13 residues. CDR1 ENHRY and CDR2 SYGVKD come from the germline V gene. The DNA for the CDR3 is TGTGCCATCAGGCCGGGAACAAATCAGCCCCAGCATTTT. This sequence encodes CAIRPGTNQPQHF.